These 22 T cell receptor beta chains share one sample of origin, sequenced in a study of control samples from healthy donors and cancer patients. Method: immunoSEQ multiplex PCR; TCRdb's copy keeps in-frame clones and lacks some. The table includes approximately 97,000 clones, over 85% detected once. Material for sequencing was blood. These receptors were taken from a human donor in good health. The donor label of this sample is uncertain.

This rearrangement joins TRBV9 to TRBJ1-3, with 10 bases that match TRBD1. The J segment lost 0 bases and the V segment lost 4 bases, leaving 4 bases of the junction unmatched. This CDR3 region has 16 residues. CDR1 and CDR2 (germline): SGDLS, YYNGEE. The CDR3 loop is CASSPRTGGSGNTIYF. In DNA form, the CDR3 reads TGTGCCAGCAGCCCCCGGACAGGGGGCTCTGGAAACACCATATATTTT. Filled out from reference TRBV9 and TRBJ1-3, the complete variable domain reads DSGVTQTPKHLITATGQRVTLRCSPRSGDLSVYWYQQSLDQGLQFLIQYYNGEERAKGNILERFSAQQFPDLHSELNLSSLELGDSALYFCASSPRTGGSGNTIYFGEGSWLTVV.

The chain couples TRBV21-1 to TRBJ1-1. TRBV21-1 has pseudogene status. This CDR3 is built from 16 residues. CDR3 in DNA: TGTGCCAGCAGCAAAGAAGGTAAGGGGCGAGGGACTGAAGCTTTCTTT. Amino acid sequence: CASSKEGKGRGTEAFF.

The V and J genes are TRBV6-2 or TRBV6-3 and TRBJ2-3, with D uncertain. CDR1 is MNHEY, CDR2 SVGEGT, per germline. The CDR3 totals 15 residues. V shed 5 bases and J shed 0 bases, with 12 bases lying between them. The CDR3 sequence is CASSSSGLSTDTQYF. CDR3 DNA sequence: TGTGCCAGCAGTAGTTCAGGCCTTAGCACAGATACGCAGTATTTT.

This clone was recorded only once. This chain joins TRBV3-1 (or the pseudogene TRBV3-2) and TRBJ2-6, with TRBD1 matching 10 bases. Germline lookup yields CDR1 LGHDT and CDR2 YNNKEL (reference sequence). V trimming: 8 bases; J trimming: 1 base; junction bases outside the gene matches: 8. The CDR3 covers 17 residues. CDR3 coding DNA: TGTGCCAGCCAGAGACAGGGGGCAAGGTCTGGGGCCAACGTCCTGACTTTC. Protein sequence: CASQRQGARSGANVLTF.

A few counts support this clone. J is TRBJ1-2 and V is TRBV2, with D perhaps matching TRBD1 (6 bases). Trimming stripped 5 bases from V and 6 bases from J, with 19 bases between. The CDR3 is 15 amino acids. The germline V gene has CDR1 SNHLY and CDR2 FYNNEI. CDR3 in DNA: TGTGCCAGCAGTATCGGACAGCTCCTATCGGATGGCTACACCTTC. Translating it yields CASSIGQLLSDGYTF. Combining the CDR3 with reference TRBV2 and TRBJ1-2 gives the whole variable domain EPEVTQTPSHQVTQMGQEVILRCVPISNHLYFYWYRQILGQKVEFLVSFYNNEISEKSEIFDDQFSVERPDGSNFTLKIRSTKLEDSAMYFCASSIGQLLSDGYTFGSGTRLTVV.

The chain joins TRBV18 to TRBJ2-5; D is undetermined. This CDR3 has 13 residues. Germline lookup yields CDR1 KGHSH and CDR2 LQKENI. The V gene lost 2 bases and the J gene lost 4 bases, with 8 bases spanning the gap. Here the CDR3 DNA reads TGTGCCAGCTCACCATCGGCCGGAGAGACCCAGTACTTC. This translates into CASSPSAGETQYF. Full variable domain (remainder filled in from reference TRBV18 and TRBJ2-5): NAGVMQNPRHLVRRRGQEARLRCSPMKGHSHVYWYRQLPEEGLKFMVYLQKENIIDESGMPKERFSAEFPKEGPSILRIQQVVRGDSAAYFCASSPSAGETQYFGPGTRLLVL.

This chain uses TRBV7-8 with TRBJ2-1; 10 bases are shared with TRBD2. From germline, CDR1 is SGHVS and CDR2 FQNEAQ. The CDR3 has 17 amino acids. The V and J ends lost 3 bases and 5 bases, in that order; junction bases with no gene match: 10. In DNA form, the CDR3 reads TGTGCCAGCAGCTTTAACGCCCTAGCGGGGGCCCACAATGAGCAGTTCTTC. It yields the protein CASSFNALAGAHNEQFF.

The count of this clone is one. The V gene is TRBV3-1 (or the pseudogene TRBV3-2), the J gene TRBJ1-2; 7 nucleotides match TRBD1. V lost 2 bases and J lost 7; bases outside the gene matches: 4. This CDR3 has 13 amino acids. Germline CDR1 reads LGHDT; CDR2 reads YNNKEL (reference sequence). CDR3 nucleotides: TGTGCCAGCAGCCAAACGGACAGGTCTGGCTACACCTTC. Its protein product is CASSQTDRSGYTF.

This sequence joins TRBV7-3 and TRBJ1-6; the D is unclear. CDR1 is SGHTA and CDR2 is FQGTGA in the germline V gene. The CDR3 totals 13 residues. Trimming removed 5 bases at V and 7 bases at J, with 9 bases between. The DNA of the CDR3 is TGTGCCAGCAGCCCCTCAGGAAATTCACCCCTCCACTTT. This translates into CASSPSGNSPLHF.

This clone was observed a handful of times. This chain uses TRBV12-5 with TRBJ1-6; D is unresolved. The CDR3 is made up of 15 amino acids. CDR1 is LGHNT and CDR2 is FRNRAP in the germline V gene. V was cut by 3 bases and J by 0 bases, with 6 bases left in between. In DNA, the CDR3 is TGTGCTAGTGGTTTAGGAAGCTCCTATAATTCACCCCTCCACTTT. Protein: CASGLGSSYNSPLHF.

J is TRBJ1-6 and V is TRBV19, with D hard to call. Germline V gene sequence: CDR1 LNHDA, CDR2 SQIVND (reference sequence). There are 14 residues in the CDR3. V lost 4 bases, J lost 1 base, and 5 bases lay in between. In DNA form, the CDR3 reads TGTGCCAGTAGTACGGGGTCCTATAATTCACCCCTCCACTTT. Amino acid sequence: CASSTGSYNSPLHF.

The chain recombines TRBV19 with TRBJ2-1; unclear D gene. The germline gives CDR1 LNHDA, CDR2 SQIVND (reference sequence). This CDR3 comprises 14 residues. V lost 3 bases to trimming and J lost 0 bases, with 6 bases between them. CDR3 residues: CASSISVSYNEQFF. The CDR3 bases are TGTGCCAGTAGTATCAGCGTCTCCTACAATGAGCAGTTCTTC.

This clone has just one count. As DNA, the CDR3 is TGCGCCAGCAGCCAAGTCCCAGGGGACACTGAAGCTTTCTTT. Translating gives CASSQVPGDTEAFF. The gene calls are TRBV4-3 and TRBJ1-1; weak D call: TRBD1 (6 bases). V was shortened by 1 base and J by 3 bases, with 9 bases between the two germline ends. Per germline, CDR1 LGHNA and CDR2 YSLEER. The CDR3 sequence is 14 residues long.

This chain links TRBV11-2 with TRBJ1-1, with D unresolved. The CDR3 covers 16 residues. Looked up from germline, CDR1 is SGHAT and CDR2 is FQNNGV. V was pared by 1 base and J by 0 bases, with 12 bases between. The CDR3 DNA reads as TGTGCCAGCAGCTTAGGGGCTGCAACGATGAACACTGAAGCTTTCTTT. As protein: CASSLGAATMNTEAFF.

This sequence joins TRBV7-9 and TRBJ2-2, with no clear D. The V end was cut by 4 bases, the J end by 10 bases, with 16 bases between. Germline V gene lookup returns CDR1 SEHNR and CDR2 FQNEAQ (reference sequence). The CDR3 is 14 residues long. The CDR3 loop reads CASSSRGWQEELFF. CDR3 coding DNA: TGTGCCAGCAGCTCCCGAGGATGGCAGGAGGAGCTGTTTTTT.

The DNA for the CDR3 is TGTGCCAGCAGTTCCTGGGACAGGGAGCTCTACACCTTC. Its translation: CASSSWDRELYTF. The rearrangement uses TRBV6-5 and TRBJ1-2; TRBD1 agrees at 9 bases. V shed 4 bases, J shed 10 bases, and the junction held 7 bases outside the gene matches. The CDR3 covers 13 residues. Germline CDR1 is MNHEY and CDR2 is SVGAGI.

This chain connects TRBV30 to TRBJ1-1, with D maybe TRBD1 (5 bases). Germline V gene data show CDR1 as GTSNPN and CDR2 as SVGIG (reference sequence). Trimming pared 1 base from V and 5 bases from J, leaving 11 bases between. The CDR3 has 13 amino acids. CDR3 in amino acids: CAWSAPGETEAFF. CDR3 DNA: TGTGCCTGGAGTGCTCCGGGGGAGACTGAAGCTTTCTTT. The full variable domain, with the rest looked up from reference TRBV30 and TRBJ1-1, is SQTIHQWPATLVQPVGSPLSLECTVEGTSNPNLYWYRQAAGRGLQLLFYSVGIGQISSEVPQNLSASRPQDRQFILSSKKLLLSDSGFYLCAWSAPGETEAFFGQGTRLTVV.

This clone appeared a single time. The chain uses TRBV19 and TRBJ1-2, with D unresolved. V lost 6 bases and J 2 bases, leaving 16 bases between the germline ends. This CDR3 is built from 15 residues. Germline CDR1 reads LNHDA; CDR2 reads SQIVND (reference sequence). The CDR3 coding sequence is TGTGCCAGTAGCTCCCGCGGATCGGGCAACTATGGCTACACCTTC. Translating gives CASSSRGSGNYGYTF.

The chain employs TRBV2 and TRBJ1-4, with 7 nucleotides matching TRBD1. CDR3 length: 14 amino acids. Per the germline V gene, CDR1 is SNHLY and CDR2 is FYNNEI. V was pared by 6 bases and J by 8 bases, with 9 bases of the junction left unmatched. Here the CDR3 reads CASSLTGVVEKLFF. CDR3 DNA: TGTGCCAGCAGCCTCACAGGGGTAGTGGAAAAACTGTTTTTT.

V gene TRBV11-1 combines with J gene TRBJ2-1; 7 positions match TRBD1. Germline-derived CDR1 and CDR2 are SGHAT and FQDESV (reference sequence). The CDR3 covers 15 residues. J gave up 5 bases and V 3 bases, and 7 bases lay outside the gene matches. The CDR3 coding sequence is TGTGCCAGCAGCTTCCAGGGACAGATCAACAATGAGCAGTTCTTC. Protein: CASSFQGQINNEQFF. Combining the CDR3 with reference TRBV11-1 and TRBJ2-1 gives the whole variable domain EAEVAQSPRYKITEKSQAVAFWCDPISGHATLYWYRQILGQGPELLVQFQDESVVDDSQLPKDRFSAERLKGVDSTLKIQPAELGDSAMYLCASSFQGQINNEQFFGPGTRLTVL.

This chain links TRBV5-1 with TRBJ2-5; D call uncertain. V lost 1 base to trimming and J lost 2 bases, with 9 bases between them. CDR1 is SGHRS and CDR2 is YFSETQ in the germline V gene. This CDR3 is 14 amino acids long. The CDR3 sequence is CASSLTDGQETQYF. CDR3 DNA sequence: TGCGCCAGCAGCTTGACGGACGGACAAGAGACCCAGTACTTC.

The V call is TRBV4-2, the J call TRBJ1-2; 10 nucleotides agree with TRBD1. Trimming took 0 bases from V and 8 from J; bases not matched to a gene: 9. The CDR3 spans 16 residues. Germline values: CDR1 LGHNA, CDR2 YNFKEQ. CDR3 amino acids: CASSQETGTGAQGYTF. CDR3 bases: TGTGCCAGCAGCCAAGAGACCGGGACAGGGGCTCAAGGCTACACCTTC.